These T cell receptor beta chains were read from a single sample in a study of identical twins. TCRdb analysed the 5' RACE reads with MiXCR anew, one entry per CDR3 protein. The sample comprises fewer than 250,000 distinct CDR3 sequences, 5.5% to 7% of which are singletons, and 3% to 4.5% rests with the top ten. This sample also belongs to another study, concerning yellow fever vaccine responses in identical twins.

Source material: memory (CD45RO+) T cells sorted from blood. These receptor sequences come from a woman in her late teens or twenties in good health. The CDR3 runs from the conserved cysteine through the conserved F or W. A D gene is named only where the DNA matches it firmly. Clone size is shown for a subset of rows, as once, few, many or a class of expanded clone.

D: .
V: TRBV14
size: many
J: TRBJ1-6
CDR3: CASSHHLPGISYNSPLHF
DNA: TGTGCCAGCAGCCACCACCTCCCAGGAATCTCCTATAATTCACCCCTCCACTTT

D: TRBD1
V: TRBV15
size: many
J: TRBJ1-3
CDR3: CATTAGTGASGNTIYF
DNA: TGTGCCACCACGGCCGGGACAGGGGCCTCTGGAAACACCATATATTTT

D: TRBD1
V: TRBV6-1
size: many
J: TRBJ2-5
CDR3: CASSEAGQGIQETQYF
DNA: TGTGCCAGCAGTGAAGCAGGACAGGGCATACAAGAGACCCAGTACTTC

D: .
V: TRBV5-5
size: .
J: TRBJ1-6
CDR3: CASTALTASYNSPLHF
DNA: TGTGCCAGCACCGCGTTGACGGCATCCTATAATTCACCCCTCCACTTT

D: .
V: TRBV7-9
size: few
J: TRBJ1-2
CDR3: CASSLGSASNYGYTF
DNA: TGTGCCAGCAGCTTAGGCAGCGCCTCTAACTATGGCTACACCTTC

D: .
V: TRBV6-2/TRBV6-3
size: few
J: TRBJ2-7
CDR3: CASSYHPTRYEQYF
DNA: TGTGCCAGCAGTTACCACCCGACCAGGTACGAGCAGTACTTC

D: .
V: TRBV5-1
size: many
J: TRBJ2-3
CDR3: CASSLVQGGDTQYF
DNA: TGCGCCAGCAGCTTGGTGCAGGGAGGTGATACGCAGTATTTT

D: TRBD1
V: TRBV2
size: few
J: TRBJ2-1
CDR3: CASSEDTGGNEQFF
DNA: TGTGCCAGCAGTGAAGATACAGGGGGCAATGAGCAGTTCTTC

D: .
V: TRBV29-1
size: few
J: TRBJ1-3
CDR3: CSVRGAGSGNTIYF
DNA: TGCAGCGTCAGAGGCGCGGGCTCTGGAAACACCATATATTTT

D: .
V: TRBV7-9
size: .
J: TRBJ1-1
CDR3: CASSLASGTEAFF
DNA: TGTGCCAGCAGCTTAGCGTCGGGCACTGAAGCTTTCTTT

D: .
V: TRBV7-9
size: few
J: TRBJ2-3
CDR3: CASSLERGTQYF
DNA: TGTGCCAGCAGCTTAGAACGGGGTACGCAGTATTTT

D: .
V: TRBV6-5
size: .
J: TRBJ2-3
CDR3: CASSYLAGEDTQYF
DNA: TGTGCCAGCAGTTATCTAGCCGGGGAAGATACGCAGTATTTT

D: .
V: TRBV7-6
size: few
J: TRBJ2-3
CDR3: CASSLAGGLARTDTQYF
DNA: TGTGCCAGCAGCTTAGCGGGGGGCCTAGCGAGAACAGATACGCAGTATTTT

D: .
V: TRBV12-3/TRBV12-4
size: many
J: TRBJ1-6
CDR3: CASKGLDWGNSPLHF
DNA: TGTGCCAGCAAGGGTCTGGATTGGGGCAATTCACCCCTCCACTTT

D: TRBD1
V: TRBV5-1
size: few
J: TRBJ2-5
CDR3: CASSSSGTGDETQYF
DNA: TGCGCCAGCAGCTCGTCCGGGACAGGGGATGAGACCCAGTACTTC

D: TRBD1
V: TRBV5-1
size: .
J: TRBJ1-2
CDR3: CASSFGQGGEHSYYTF
DNA: TGCGCCAGCAGCTTCGGACAGGGTGGGGAACACAGTTACTACACCTTC

D: .
V: TRBV12-3/TRBV12-4
size: many
J: TRBJ2-7
CDR3: CASSSRGTHVQYF
DNA: TGTGCCAGCAGTTCTAGGGGAACGCATGTGCAGTACTTC

D: .
V: TRBV29-1
size: many
J: TRBJ1-2
CDR3: CGGAENYGYTF
DNA: TGCGGCGGGGCGGAGAACTATGGCTACACCTTC

D: TRBD2
V: TRBV20-1
size: few
J: TRBJ2-1
CDR3: CSAEGLAINEQFF
DNA: TGCAGTGCTGAGGGACTAGCCATCAATGAGCAGTTCTTC

D: .
V: TRBV3-1
size: few
J: TRBJ2-7
CDR3: CASSQEVGRVTYEQYF
DNA: TGTGCCAGCAGCCAAGAAGTAGGGCGGGTAACCTACGAGCAGTACTTC

D: .
V: TRBV28
size: .
J: TRBJ2-7
CDR3: CASGISTYEQYF
DNA: TGTGCCAGCGGAATATCAACCTACGAGCAGTACTTC

D: .
V: TRBV20-1
size: many
J: TRBJ2-3
CDR3: CSARLDLTDTQYF
DNA: TGCAGTGCTAGACTAGACTTGACAGATACGCAGTATTTT

D: .
V: TRBV29-1
size: .
J: TRBJ2-5
CDR3: CSVAKAPWETQYF
DNA: TGCAGCGTCGCCAAGGCCCCATGGGAGACCCAGTACTTC

D: TRBD1
V: TRBV20-1
size: .
J: TRBJ1-2
CDR3: CSARDPTGPCGYTF
DNA: TGCAGTGCTAGAGACCCGACAGGGCCCTGCGGCTACACCTTC

D: .
V: TRBV20-1
size: many
J: TRBJ2-5
CDR3: CSASYSGETQYF
DNA: TGCAGTGCTAGCTACAGCGGGGAGACCCAGTACTTC

D: TRBD1
V: TRBV12-3/TRBV12-4
size: .
J: TRBJ1-2
CDR3: CASSIRTGLNYGYTF
DNA: TGTGCCAGCAGTATAAGGACAGGGCTTAACTATGGCTACACCTTC

D: TRBD1
V: TRBV15
size: .
J: TRBJ1-1
CDR3: CATSRDEGQGDTEAFF
DNA: TGTGCCACCAGCAGAGATGAAGGACAGGGGGACACTGAAGCTTTCTTT

D: .
V: TRBV5-6
size: few
J: TRBJ2-2
CDR3: CASSFLASNTGELFF
DNA: TGTGCCAGCAGCTTCCTAGCGTCGAACACCGGGGAGCTGTTTTTT

D: .
V: TRBV6-5
size: many
J: TRBJ2-2
CDR3: CASSYRPNTGELFF
DNA: TGTGCCAGCAGTTATAGGCCGAACACCGGGGAGCTGTTTTTT

D: TRBD1
V: TRBV5-1
size: many
J: TRBJ1-2
CDR3: CASSRDRTGLYGYTF
DNA: TGCGCCAGCAGCCGAGATCGGACAGGATTGTATGGCTACACCTTC

D: TRBD1
V: TRBV20-1
size: few
J: TRBJ1-2
CDR3: CSARSTGAFGYGYTF
DNA: TGCAGTGCTAGGTCCACAGGGGCATTCGGCTATGGCTACACCTTC

D: .
V: TRBV2
size: many
J: TRBJ2-7
CDR3: CASSELASEQYF
DNA: TGTGCCAGCAGTGAACTCGCTTCCGAGCAGTACTTC

D: .
V: TRBV12-3/TRBV12-4
size: many
J: TRBJ2-5
CDR3: CASSPRPGYQETQYF
DNA: TGTGCCAGCAGCCCTCGTCCGGGGTACCAAGAGACCCAGTACTTC

D: TRBD2
V: TRBV4-2
size: few
J: TRBJ2-1
CDR3: CASSQEVSGGAQGYEQFF
DNA: TGTGCCAGCAGCCAAGAGGTTAGCGGGGGGGCTCAGGGGTATGAGCAGTTCTTC

D: TRBD2
V: TRBV27
size: .
J: TRBJ2-7
CDR3: CASSLRSGVAGGSYEQYF
DNA: TGTGCCAGCAGTTTAAGAAGCGGGGTAGCGGGAGGATCCTACGAGCAGTACTTC

D: .
V: TRBV28
size: few
J: TRBJ1-5
CDR3: CASSSPGGRVQPQHF
DNA: TGTGCCAGCAGTTCCCCCGGGGGCAGGGTGCAGCCCCAGCATTTT

D: TRBD1
V: TRBV5-1
size: .
J: TRBJ1-2
CDR3: CASSLADRVTYGYTF
DNA: TGCGCCAGCAGCTTGGCCGACAGGGTGACCTATGGCTACACCTTC

D: .
V: TRBV27
size: few
J: TRBJ2-7
CDR3: CASRRTESSYEQYF
DNA: TGTGCCAGCAGACGGACCGAATCTTCCTACGAGCAGTACTTC

D: .
V: TRBV21-1
size: many
J: TRBJ2-1
CDR3: CASSKVREREDNEQFF
DNA: TGTGCCAGCAGCAAAGTCCGGGAGAGAGAGGACAATGAGCAGTTCTTC

D: TRBD2
V: TRBV20-1
size: few
J: TRBJ2-7
CDR3: CSATVAGGNYEQYF
DNA: TGCAGTGCCACGGTAGCGGGAGGGAACTACGAGCAGTACTTC

D: .
V: TRBV18
size: many
J: TRBJ2-7
CDR3: CASSPGAGHYEQYF
DNA: TGTGCCAGCTCACCAGGGGCGGGTCACTACGAGCAGTACTTC

D: .
V: TRBV14
size: few
J: TRBJ2-4
CDR3: CASSQDLLRKNIQYF
DNA: TGTGCCAGCAGCCAAGATCTGCTCCGCAAAAACATTCAGTACTTC

D: .
V: TRBV28
size: many
J: TRBJ2-5
CDR3: CASSLLAPGETQYF
DNA: TGTGCCAGCAGTTTACTAGCGCCAGGGGAGACCCAGTACTTC

D: TRBD2
V: TRBV24-1
size: many
J: TRBJ2-6
CDR3: CATSDPQAGEANVLTF
DNA: TGTGCCACCAGTGACCCCCAGGCGGGAGAGGCCAACGTCCTGACTTTC

D: .
V: TRBV5-1
size: few
J: TRBJ2-4
CDR3: CASSLEGRLGKNIQYF
DNA: TGCGCCAGCAGCTTGGAAGGTCGGCTGGGAAAAAACATTCAGTACTTC